This T cell receptor beta chain was recorded in a study of blood T cell repertoires in COVID-19. Overall study context: Acute-phase and convalescent COVID-19 samples originated in the United States, Italy and Spain. T cells, B-cell-depleted T cells, or PBMCs supplied cDNA or gDNA.

The CDR3 is made up of 12 amino acids. Per the germline V gene, CDR1 is ENHRY and CDR2 is SYGVKD. V lost 10 bases and J lost 5; bases outside the gene matches: 6. In the original processing: It was from reference gene primer amplification that nucleated cell counts were estimated. Measured with immunoSEQ multiplex PCR; TCRdb has only the in-frame clones, and not every one. The V and J calls and clone size come from that table; D and trimming were worked out from the DNA. Of a few hundred thousand clones detected, around 87% appear once; the ten largest clones hold 3%. The chain joins TRBV10-3 to TRBJ2-7, with 9 bases matching TRBD1. This clonotype was sampled from a man aged 55 to 70 with acute or convalescent COVID-19. The sequencing sample was made of peripheral blood. CDR3: CANRGQGHEQYF. The DNA for the CDR3 is TGTGCCAACAGGGGGCAGGGCCACGAGCAGTACTTC.